What follows describes a single TCR beta chain. This entry comes from a study of control samples from healthy donors and cancer patients. TCRdb's copy holds only in-frame clones and misses some; the assay was immunoSEQ multiplex PCR. Among about 180,000 clones listed, 90% were seen once. The V end was cut by 0 bases, the J end by 4 bases, with 7 bases between. The CDR3 totals 13 residues. Germline CDR1 is SGHKS and CDR2 is YYEKEE (reference sequence). This clonotype originated in a woman between 50 and 59 years old in good health. Sequences were obtained from blood. This chain links TRBV5-5 with TRBJ1-2, with D possibly being TRBD1 (5 bases). CDR3 residues: CASSLGDRYGYTF. The CDR3 DNA is TGTGCCAGCAGCTTGGGGGACCGCTATGGCTACACCTTC.